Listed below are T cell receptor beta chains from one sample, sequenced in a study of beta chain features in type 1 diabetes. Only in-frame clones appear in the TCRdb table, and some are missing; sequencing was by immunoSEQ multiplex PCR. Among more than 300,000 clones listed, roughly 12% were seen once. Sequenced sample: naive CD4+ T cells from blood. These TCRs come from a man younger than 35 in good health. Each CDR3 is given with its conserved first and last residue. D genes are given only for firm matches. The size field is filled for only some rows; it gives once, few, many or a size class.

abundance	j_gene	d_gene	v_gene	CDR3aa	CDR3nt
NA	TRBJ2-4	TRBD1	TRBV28	CASSTNDRGDIQYF	TGTGCCAGCAGTACAAACGACAGGGGCGACATTCAGTACTTC
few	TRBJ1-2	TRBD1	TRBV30	CAWSVRQGGYTF	TGTGCCTGGAGTGTTCGACAGGGAGGCTACACCTTC
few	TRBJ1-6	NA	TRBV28	CASSIQYSPLHF	TGTGCCAGCAGTATACAGTATTCACCCCTCCACTTT
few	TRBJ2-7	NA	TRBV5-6	CASSLIGALYEQYF	TGTGCCAGCAGCTTGATAGGGGCGCTCTACGAGCAGTACTTC
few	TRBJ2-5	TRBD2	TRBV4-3	CASSPAGRETQYF	TGCGCCAGCAGCCCCGCCGGGAGGGAGACCCAGTACTTC
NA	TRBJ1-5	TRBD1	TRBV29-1	CSVQGGGGQPQHF	TGCAGCGTCCAGGGAGGAGGGGGCCAGCCCCAGCATTTT
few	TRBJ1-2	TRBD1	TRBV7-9	CASSPGTGYYGYTF	TGTGCCAGCAGCCCCGGGACAGGGTACTATGGCTACACCTTC
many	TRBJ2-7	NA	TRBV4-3	CASSQDLRGYEQYF	TGCGCCAGCAGCCAAGATCTGCGGGGCTACGAGCAGTACTTC
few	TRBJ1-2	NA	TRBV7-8	CASSARLLNGDGYTF	TGTGCCAGCAGCGCGAGACTTCTGAATGGAGATGGCTACACCTTC
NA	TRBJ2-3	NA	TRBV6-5	CASSYQPTVTDTQYF	TGTGCCAGCAGTTACCAACCGACAGTTACAGATACGCAGTATTTT
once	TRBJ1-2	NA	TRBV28	CASSPYGANNYGYTF	TGTGCCAGCAGCCCCTATGGGGCGAACAACTATGGCTACACCTTC
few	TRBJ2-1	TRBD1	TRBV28	CASSYRPYDRGRSYNEQFF	TGTGCCAGCAGTTACCGACCCTACGACAGGGGGCGGTCCTACAATGAGCAGTTCTTC
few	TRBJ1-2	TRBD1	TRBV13	CASSLGGRTGGVYGYTF	TGTGCCAGCAGCTTAGGCGGGAGGACAGGGGGCGTCTATGGCTACACCTTC
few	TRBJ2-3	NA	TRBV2	CASSPNRVDTQYF	TGTGCCAGCAGCCCTAACAGGGTAGATACGCAGTATTTT
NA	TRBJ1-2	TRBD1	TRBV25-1	CASRKTGGVGGYTF	TGTGCCAGCAGAAAGACAGGGGGAGTCGGTGGCTACACCTTC
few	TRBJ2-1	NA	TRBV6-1	CASTRLRGQPLFF	TGTGCCAGCACCCGTCTCCGGGGACAACCCCTGTTCTTC
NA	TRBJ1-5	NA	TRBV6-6	CASTPQAGNQPQHF	TGTGCCAGCACCCCCCAGGCGGGGAATCAGCCCCAGCATTTT
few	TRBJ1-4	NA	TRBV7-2	CASSLTSGRANEKLFF	TGTGCCAGCAGCTTAACAAGTGGCAGGGCTAATGAAAAACTGTTTTTT
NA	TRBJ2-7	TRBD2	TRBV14	CASSKRLGTSGSNEQYF	TGTGCCAGCAGCAAAAGATTAGGGACTAGCGGGAGCAACGAGCAGTACTTC
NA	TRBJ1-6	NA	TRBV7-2	CASSLVTVPNSPLHF	TGTGCCAGCAGCTTAGTAACGGTACCCAATTCACCCCTCCACTTT
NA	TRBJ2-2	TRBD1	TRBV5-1	CASSLRQGATGELFF	TGCGCCAGCAGCTTGCGACAGGGGGCCACCGGGGAGCTGTTTTTT
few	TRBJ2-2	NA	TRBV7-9	CASSLGVALNTGELFF	TGTGCCAGCAGCTTAGGGGTAGCGCTGAACACCGGGGAGCTGTTTTTT
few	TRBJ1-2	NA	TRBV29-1	CSVALQVSYGRYTF	TGCAGCGTCGCTCTACAGGTATCCTATGGTCGTTACACCTTC
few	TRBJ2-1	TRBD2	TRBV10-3	CAISDELAGDNEQFF	TGTGCCATCAGTGACGAACTAGCGGGGGACAATGAGCAGTTCTTC
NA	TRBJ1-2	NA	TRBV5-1	CASSLLWRGEGYTF	TGCGCCAGCAGCCTTCTTTGGCGAGGCGAAGGCTACACCTTC
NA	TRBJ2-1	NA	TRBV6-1	CASSQTGLNEQFF	TGTGCCAGCAGTCAGACAGGACTCAATGAGCAGTTCTTC
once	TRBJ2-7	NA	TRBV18	CASSPPVAGRYEQYF	TGTGCCAGCTCACCACCCGTCGCAGGTCGCTACGAGCAGTACTTC
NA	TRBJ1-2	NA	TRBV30	CAWSGQGGGYTF	TGTGCCTGGAGTGGCCAGGGAGGGGGCTACACCTTC
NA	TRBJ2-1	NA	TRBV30	CAWRDTGDEQFF	TGTGCCTGGAGGGATACGGGAGATGAGCAGTTCTTC
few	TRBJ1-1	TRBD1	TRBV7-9	CASSSEGGAGSNTEAFF	TGTGCCAGCAGCTCCGAAGGGGGCGCAGGTTCGAACACTGAAGCTTTCTTT
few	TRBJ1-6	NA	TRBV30	CAWRRGLDSPLHF	TGTGCCTGGAGGCGGGGTCTGGATTCACCCCTCCACTTT
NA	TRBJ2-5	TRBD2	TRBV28	CASSWSGGARETQYF	TGTGCCAGCAGTTGGAGCGGGGGGGCCCGGGAGACCCAGTACTTC
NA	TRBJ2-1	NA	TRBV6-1	CASKTTRPSEQFF	TGTGCCAGCAAGACAACAAGGCCAAGTGAGCAGTTCTTC
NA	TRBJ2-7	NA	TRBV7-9	CASSSGLGEQYF	TGTGCCAGCAGCTCAGGGCTGGGCGAGCAGTACTTC
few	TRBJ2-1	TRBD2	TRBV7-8	CASSLGTRKFF	TGTGCCAGCAGCCTAGGGACTAGAAAGTTCTTC
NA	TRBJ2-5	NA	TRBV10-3	CAISESRGGSQETQYF	TGTGCCATCAGTGAGTCCCGGGGAGGAAGCCAAGAGACCCAGTACTTC
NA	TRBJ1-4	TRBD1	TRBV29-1	CSVVDRGREKLFF	TGCAGCGTTGTGGACAGGGGGCGTGAAAAACTGTTTTTT
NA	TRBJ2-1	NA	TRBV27	CASSLGGGRSSYNEQFF	TGTGCCAGCAGTTTAGGCGGAGGGAGAAGCTCCTACAATGAGCAGTTCTTC
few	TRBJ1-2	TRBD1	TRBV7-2	CASSLGQNYGYTF	TGTGCCAGCAGCCTGGGACAGAACTATGGCTACACCTTC
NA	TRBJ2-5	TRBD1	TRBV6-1	CASNRQGRGTQYF	TGTGCCAGCAACAGACAGGGTAGGGGGACCCAGTACTTC
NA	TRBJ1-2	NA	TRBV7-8	CASTPGVQEGYGYTF	TGTGCCAGCACCCCGGGGGTTCAGGAGGGCTATGGCTACACCTTC
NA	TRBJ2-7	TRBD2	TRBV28	CASRASGSPYEQYF	TGTGCCAGCAGGGCTAGCGGGAGCCCCTACGAGCAGTACTTC
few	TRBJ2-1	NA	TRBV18	CASSRRSNEQFF	TGTGCCAGCTCACGTCGGAGCAATGAGCAGTTCTTC
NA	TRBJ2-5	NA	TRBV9	CASSVGLEPETQYF	TGTGCCAGCAGCGTTGGTCTAGAGCCGGAGACCCAGTACTTC
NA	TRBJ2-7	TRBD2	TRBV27	CASRLAGGPEGEQYF	TGTGCCAGCCGACTAGCGGGAGGGCCTGAAGGCGAGCAGTACTTC
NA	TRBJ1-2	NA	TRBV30	CAWNPGLYGYTF	TGTGCCTGGAACCCGGGTCTCTATGGCTACACCTTC
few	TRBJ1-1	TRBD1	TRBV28	CASSLITGEAFF	TGTGCCAGCAGTTTAATTACAGGGGAGGCTTTCTTT
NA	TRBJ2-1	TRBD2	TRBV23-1	CASTPEPLAGGPRNEQFF	TGCGCCAGCACCCCGGAGCCGTTAGCGGGAGGGCCTAGAAATGAGCAGTTCTTC
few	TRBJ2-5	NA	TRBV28	CASRAGVVTQYF	TGTGCCAGCAGGGCAGGGGTGGTGACCCAGTACTTC
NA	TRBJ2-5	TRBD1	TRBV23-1	CASSHLSGDRTSQETQYF	TGCGCCAGCAGTCATCTTTCAGGGGACAGGACATCACAAGAGACCCAGTACTTC